Listed below are T cell receptor beta chains from one sample, sequenced in a study of response to subunit inactivated influenza vaccine. Each CDR3 protein gets one entry after TCRdb re-called the RT-PCR reads with MiXCR. The table shows hundreds of thousands of distinct CDR3 sequences, with 11% to 15% occurring only once. The specimen was PBMCs from blood, collected 14 days before vaccination. The receptors were sampled from a man aged 45-60 years who received an inactivated influenza vaccine. The CDR3 runs from the conserved cysteine through the conserved F or W. D genes are given only for firm matches. Size is omitted from some rows. Given values are once, few, many or a class for expanded clones.

D	V	size	J	CDR3	DNA
.	TRBV5-1	many	TRBJ2-7	CASTLGAGRTGYEQYF	TGCGCCAGCACCCTTGGTGCAGGGCGGACCGGCTACGAGCAGTACTTC
TRBD2	TRBV19	.	TRBJ2-1	CASSQLAGGYEQFF	TGTGCCAGTAGTCAACTAGCGGGGGGGTATGAGCAGTTCTTC
TRBD1	TRBV30	few	TRBJ1-5	CAWSPGQGYQPQHF	TGTGCCTGGAGTCCGGGACAGGGTTATCAGCCCCAGCATTTT
TRBD2	TRBV7-2	few	TRBJ2-1	CASSPQPLAEEQFF	TGTGCCAGCAGCCCGCAACCTCTAGCGGAGGAGCAGTTCTTC
.	TRBV6-2/TRBV6-3	many	TRBJ2-7	CASSDAYEQYF	TGTGCCAGCAGTGACGCTTACGAGCAGTACTTC
.	TRBV24-1	few	TRBJ2-3	CATRDSADTQYF	TGTGCCACCAGGGATTCCGCAGATACGCAGTATTTT
.	TRBV27	few	TRBJ2-2	CASSFSWGPNTGELFF	TGTGCCAGCAGCTTTTCTTGGGGACCAAACACCGGGGAGCTGTTTTTT
TRBD2	TRBV4-3	few	TRBJ2-7	CASSQDQRLAGEQYF	TGCGCCAGCAGCCAAGATCAGCGGCTAGCGGGAGAGCAGTACTTC
.	TRBV11-2	.	TRBJ2-1	CASSSLARAYNEQFF	TGTGCCAGCAGCAGTCTAGCGCGGGCCTACAATGAGCAGTTCTTC
TRBD1	TRBV5-1	few	TRBJ2-7	CASSERQGASYEQYF	TGCGCCAGCAGCGAGAGACAGGGGGCGTCCTACGAGCAGTACTTC
.	TRBV6-1	few	TRBJ1-4	CASSKLPGASNEKLFF	TGTGCCAGCAGCAAACTCCCAGGGGCTTCCAATGAAAAACTGTTTTTT
.	TRBV20-1	few	TRBJ2-5	CSATTGLWETQYF	TGCAGTGCGACCACGGGACTTTGGGAGACCCAGTACTTC
TRBD2	TRBV12-3/TRBV12-4	.	TRBJ2-2	CASTLGLAGGGELFF	TGTGCCAGCACTCTCGGACTAGCGGGAGGCGGGGAGCTGTTTTTT
TRBD1	TRBV3-1	.	TRBJ1-2	CASSPRDRPNYGYTF	TGTGCCAGCAGCCCCCGGGACAGGCCTAACTATGGCTACACCTTC
.	TRBV20-1	.	TRBJ2-1	CSAKDPSRRSYNEQFF	TGCAGTGCTAAAGACCCCTCCCGGAGGTCCTACAATGAGCAGTTCTTC
.	TRBV6-5	.	TRBJ2-5	CASSYLVGQSGETQYF	TGTGCCAGCAGTTACCTAGTTGGGCAGTCAGGAGAGACCCAGTACTTC
TRBD1	TRBV2	.	TRBJ1-5	CASSGGQGARNQPQHF	TGTGCCAGCAGTGGGGGACAGGGGGCGCGGAATCAGCCCCAGCATTTT
.	TRBV4-3	.	TRBJ1-2	CASSQRMVGFGYTF	TGCGCCAGCAGCCAGAGGATGGTAGGGTTTGGCTACACCTTC
.	TRBV15	few	TRBJ2-3	CATSRLPAGSSSTDTQYF	TGTGCCACCAGCAGACTACCAGCGGGTTCCTCTAGCACAGATACGCAGTATTTT
.	TRBV5-1	few	TRBJ2-1	CASSLSGQSYNEQFF	TGCGCCAGCAGCTTATCGGGGCAATCCTACAATGAGCAGTTCTTC
.	TRBV7-2	few	TRBJ2-7	CASSPWAIYEQYF	TGTGCCAGCAGCCCGTGGGCCATCTACGAGCAGTACTTC
TRBD1	TRBV20-1	few	TRBJ1-1	CSAYRGGGTEAFF	TGCAGTGCCTACAGGGGAGGGGGCACTGAAGCTTTCTTT
.	TRBV12-3/TRBV12-4	few	TRBJ1-4	CASSSLPATNEKLFF	TGTGCCAGCAGTTCGCTTCCGGCAACTAATGAAAAACTGTTTTTT
.	TRBV5-1	many	TRBJ2-7	CASSPGGGNYEQYF	TGCGCCAGCAGCCCAGGGGGGGGGAACTACGAGCAGTACTTC
TRBD1	TRBV4-3	many	TRBJ1-4	CASSQGQGGEKLFF	TGTGCCAGCAGCCAGGGACAGGGTGGCGAAAAACTGTTTTTT
.	TRBV10-3	.	TRBJ2-6	CAIRPSGAGANVLTF	TGTGCCATCAGGCCATCGGGAGCTGGGGCCAACGTCCTGACTTTC
.	TRBV6-2/TRBV6-3	few	TRBJ2-5	CASSELGGRYGVETQYF	TGTGCCAGCAGCGAGTTGGGGGGGCGTTACGGTGTAGAGACCCAGTACTTC
.	TRBV4-2	.	TRBJ1-4	CASSRVGQGGKLFF	TGTGCCAGCAGCCGCGTGGGCCAGGGCGGAAAACTGTTTTTT
.	TRBV28	many	TRBJ1-3	CASSPKIISGNTIYF	TGTGCCAGCAGCCCAAAGATCATCTCTGGAAACACCATATATTTT
TRBD1	TRBV29-1	few	TRBJ2-7	CSVETRDRTSYEQYF	TGCAGCGTTGAGACCCGGGACAGGACCTCCTACGAGCAGTACTTC
TRBD1	TRBV4-3	.	TRBJ2-3	CASSLTGQGTDTQYF	TGCGCCAGCAGCCTAACGGGACAGGGGACAGATACGCAGTATTTT
.	TRBV7-2	few	TRBJ1-3	CASSLRHSSGNTIYF	TGTGCCAGCAGCTTACGACACTCCTCTGGAAACACCATATATTTT
.	TRBV12-3/TRBV12-4	.	TRBJ2-3	CASSPSVLADTQYF	TGTGCCAGCAGCCCTAGCGTCTTGGCAGATACGCAGTATTTT
.	TRBV10-3	.	TRBJ2-5	CAISQLVQETQYF	TGTGCCATCAGCCAACTAGTGCAAGAGACCCAGTACTTC
.	TRBV4-1	.	TRBJ2-3	CASSQPSGSPGNTQYF	TGCGCCAGCAGCCAACCGAGCGGGTCGCCGGGGAATACGCAGTATTTT
TRBD2	TRBV7-3	many	TRBJ2-1	CASSLGLAAYNEQFF	TGTGCCAGCAGCCTGGGACTAGCGGCCTACAATGAGCAGTTCTTC
.	TRBV11-2	.	TRBJ2-5	CASSLRAWGVQETQYF	TGTGCCAGCAGCTTAAGGGCATGGGGGGTCCAAGAGACCCAGTACTTC
.	TRBV15	.	TRBJ1-5	CATSRDWGPNQPQHF	TGTGCCACCAGCAGAGATTGGGGACCCAATCAGCCCCAGCATTTT
TRBD2	TRBV9	.	TRBJ2-1	CASSASGTSANEQFF	TGTGCCAGCAGCGCCTCCGGGACTAGTGCGAATGAGCAGTTCTTC
TRBD2	TRBV29-1	.	TRBJ2-1	CSIRTSGRNEQFF	TGCAGCATCCGGACTAGCGGGAGGAATGAGCAGTTCTTC
TRBD2	TRBV10-3	many	TRBJ2-7	CAIRLAGGMGEQYF	TGTGCCATCAGATTAGCGGGAGGGATGGGCGAGCAGTACTTC
.	TRBV9	.	TRBJ2-1	CASSTTGNNLFNEQFF	TGTGCCAGCAGCACCACCGGGAACAACCTATTCAATGAGCAGTTCTTC
.	TRBV7-2	once	TRBJ2-7	CASSRTRETYEQYF	TGTGCCAGCAGCCGAACTCGGGAAACCTACGAGCAGTACTTC
TRBD2	TRBV4-1	few	TRBJ2-1	CASSQRGLAGYNEQFF	TGCGCCAGCAGCCAGAGGGGACTAGCGGGTTACAATGAGCAGTTCTTC
.	TRBV12-3/TRBV12-4	many	TRBJ1-2	CASRINRNLNYGYTF	TGTGCCAGCAGAATCAACAGGAACCTTAACTATGGCTACACCTTC
.	TRBV6-2/TRBV6-3	once	TRBJ2-2	CASSYLGPNTGELFF	TGTGCCAGCAGTTACTTAGGTCCGAACACCGGGGAGCTGTTTTTT
.	TRBV5-1	.	TRBJ2-1	CASSFGGFHNEQFF	TGCGCCAGCAGCTTCGGGGGTTTCCACAATGAGCAGTTCTTC
.	TRBV5-1	many	TRBJ2-1	CASRDGGEQFF	TGCGCCAGCAGAGATGGGGGGGAGCAGTTCTTC
.	TRBV7-8	many	TRBJ2-6	CASSSTSGANVLTF	TGTGCCAGCAGCTCAACATCTGGGGCCAACGTCCTGACTTTC
.	TRBV12-3/TRBV12-4	.	TRBJ2-1	CATLGQKDGSNEQFF	TGTGCCACCCTGGGCCAAAAAGACGGATCTAATGAGCAGTTCTTC